These 9 T cell receptor beta chains originate from one sample sequenced in a study of blood T cell repertoires in COVID-19. Libraries were prepared by immunoSEQ multiplex PCR; TCRdb keeps only in-frame clonotypes and omits some of them. The table lists around 43,000 clones, over 75% of them singletons, with around 29% in the top ten. Sequenced sample: peripheral blood. These receptor sequences come from a woman aged 80 or over with acute or convalescent COVID-19.

V is TRBV5-4 and J is TRBJ2-2, with D possibly being TRBD2 (5 bases). Deletions cut 1 base from V and 5 bases from J, with 15 bases between. The CDR3 is 16 residues long. Germline CDR1 reads SGHNT; CDR2 reads YYREEE (reference sequence). CDR3 loop: CASSLPLADMTGELFF. As DNA, the CDR3 is TGTGCCAGCAGCTTGCCTCTAGCCGATATGACCGGGGAGCTGTTTTTT.

The chain links TRBV11-2 to TRBJ2-1; TRBD2 aligns across 16 bases. The CDR3 spans 18 residues. CDR1 and CDR2 from the germline V gene are SGHAT and FQNNGV. J gave up 2 bases and V 6 bases, and 7 bases lay outside the gene matches. CDR3 in amino acids: CASRQPGLAGGAYNEQFF. The CDR3 region has the DNA TGTGCCAGCAGGCAACCGGGACTAGCGGGAGGGGCCTACAATGAGCAGTTCTTC.

The rearrangement links TRBV4-1 to TRBJ2-7; 12 bases are a match to TRBD2. CDR1 and CDR2 (germline): MGHRA, YSYEKL. The V and J ends lost 0 bases and 13 bases, in that order; junction bases with no gene match: 10. The length of the CDR3 is 15 residues. In nucleotides, the CDR3 is TGCGCCAGCAGCCAAGACGCTAGCGGGAGGGTTTTAGTTTACTTC. Amino acids: CASSQDASGRVLVYF.

A few counts support this clone. The chain joins TRBV28 to TRBJ1-2, with 8 bases aligning to TRBD1. With 11 bases clipped from V and 1 base from J, the junction kept 9 bases outside the gene matches. The germline V gene encodes CDR1 MDHEN and CDR2 SYDVKM. The CDR3 runs to 14 residues. The DNA for the CDR3 is TGTGCCTCTTGCCCAGGGGGCCGTAACTATGGCTACACCTTC. Translation: CASCPGGRNYGYTF.

The chain carries TRBV7-9 and TRBJ1-1; a weak D match, TRBD1 (5 bases). This CDR3 is built from 13 residues. The V end lost 1 base, the J end lost 8 bases, and 11 bases lay between the germline ends. CDR1 and CDR2 from the germline V gene are SEHNR and FQNEAQ (reference sequence). CDR3 bases: TGTGCCAGCAGCTTAGTTCAGGGAAGGGAAGCTTTCTTT. Amino acid sequence: CASSLVQGREAFF.

V and J are TRBV7-2 and TRBJ2-1; TRBD2 aligns across 10 bases. This CDR3 has 13 amino acids. V dropped 1 base and J dropped 15; count of bases not matched to a gene: 6. Germline CDR1 is SGHTA and CDR2 is FQGNSA. The CDR3 region has the DNA TGTGCCAGCAGCTTAGGCGAGCGGGAGGGCCTGTTCTTC. This codes for CASSLGEREGLFF.

The chain links TRBV18 to TRBJ2-7, with TRBD2 matching over 7 bases. V was clipped by 4 bases and J by 4 bases; unmatched bases: 10. Germline V lookup: CDR1 KGHSH, CDR2 LQKENI. CDR3 size: 15 residues. The CDR3 is CASSRTHPAGYEQYF. The DNA for the CDR3 is TGTGCCAGCTCACGAACGCATCCAGCGGGGTACGAGCAGTACTTC.

The rearrangement uses TRBV3-1 (or the pseudogene TRBV3-2) and TRBJ2-3; 12 nucleotides agree with TRBD2. Unmatched junction bases numbered 10, after V lost 8 bases and J lost 1 base. CDR1 and CDR2 from the germline V gene are LGHDT and YNNKEL (reference sequence). The CDR3 runs to 17 residues. CDR3 loop: CASLGLAGGRGTDTQYF. The CDR3 DNA is TGTGCCAGCTTGGGACTAGCGGGTGGGAGGGGCACAGATACGCAGTATTTT.

The rearrangement uses TRBV30 and TRBJ2-7; 8 nucleotides align to TRBD2. V was pared by 3 bases and J by 0 bases, with 7 bases of the junction left unmatched. This CDR3 spans 15 amino acids. The V gene's germline CDR1 is GTSNPN and CDR2 SVGIG (reference sequence). Here the CDR3 DNA reads TGTGCCTGGAGCCCCAGGACTAGCCGCTCCTACGAGCAGTACTTC. Protein: CAWSPRTSRSYEQYF.